This entry concerns a single T cell receptor beta chain. Its antigen is unidentified. These data originate in a study of response to subunit inactivated influenza vaccine. TCRdb recomputed calls from the RT-PCR reads with MiXCR, one row per CDR3 protein. Of roughly 500,000 distinct CDR3 sequences listed, approximately 15% were seen once; the top ten hold less than 4%. Whole-study findings and limits: Authors proposed each seasonal influenza vaccination draws in few new T cells.

Germline CDR1 reads DFQATT; CDR2 reads SNEGSKA (reference sequence). The ends were cut back, 0 bases at V and 10 bases at J, with 15 bases in the middle. The CDR3 is 13 amino acids. The chain links TRBV20-1 to TRBJ1-1; D might be TRBD1 (6 bases). The sequences come from CD4+ T cells sorted from PBMCs, collected less than 30 months after vaccination. This TCR derives from a man aged 45 to 70 who received an inactivated influenza vaccine. CDR3: CSAREGGLEGAFF. In nucleotides, the CDR3 is TGCAGTGCTAGAGAAGGGGGACTGGAGGGAGCTTTCTTT.